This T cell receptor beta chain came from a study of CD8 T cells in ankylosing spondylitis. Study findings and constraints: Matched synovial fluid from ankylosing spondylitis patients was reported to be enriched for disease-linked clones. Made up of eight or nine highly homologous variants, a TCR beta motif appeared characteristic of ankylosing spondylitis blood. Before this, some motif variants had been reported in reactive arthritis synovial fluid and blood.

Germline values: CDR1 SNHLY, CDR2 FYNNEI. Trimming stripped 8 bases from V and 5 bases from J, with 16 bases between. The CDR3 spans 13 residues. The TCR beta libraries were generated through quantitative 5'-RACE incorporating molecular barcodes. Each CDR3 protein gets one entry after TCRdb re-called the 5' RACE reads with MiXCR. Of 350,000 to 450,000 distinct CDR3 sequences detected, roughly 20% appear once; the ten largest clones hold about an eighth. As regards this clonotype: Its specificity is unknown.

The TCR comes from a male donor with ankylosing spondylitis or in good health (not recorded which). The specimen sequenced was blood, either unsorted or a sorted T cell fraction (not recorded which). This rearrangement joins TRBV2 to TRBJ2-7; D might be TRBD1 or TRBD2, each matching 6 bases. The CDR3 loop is CASPRVGGHEQYF. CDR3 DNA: TGTGCCAGCCCACGGGTGGGGGGCCACGAGCAGTACTTC.